The next 7 T cell receptor beta chains were all read from a single sample in a study of blood T cell repertoires in COVID-19. The protocol was immunoSEQ multiplex PCR, while the TCRdb copy is restricted to in-frame clones and leaves out a portion. The table includes roughly 250,000 clones, about 68% detected once. Sequencing input: peripheral blood. These receptors all come from a woman over 75 with acute or convalescent COVID-19.

J is TRBJ1-4 and V is TRBV19, with a tentative D call TRBD1 (5 bases). V dropped 4 bases and J dropped 0 bases, with 12 bases sitting between them. The germline gives CDR1 LNHDA, CDR2 SQIVND (reference sequence). The CDR3 runs 16 residues. The CDR3 is CASSSRTTATNEKLFF. CDR3 coding DNA: TGTGCCAGTAGTAGCCGGACAACCGCAACTAATGAAAAACTGTTTTTT.

CDR3 loop: CASSLGQALNQPQHF. CDR3 in DNA: TGTGCCAGCAGCTTGGGGCAGGCCCTCAATCAGCCCCAGCATTTT. This chain uses TRBV5-6 with TRBJ1-5; D unclear. Deletions cut 0 bases from V and 3 bases from J, with 10 bases between. The CDR3 is 15 amino acids. Germline V gene lookup returns CDR1 SGHDT and CDR2 YYEEEE.

The rearrangement links TRBV3-1 (or the pseudogene TRBV3-2) to TRBJ2-3, with 7 bases identical to TRBD2. This CDR3 has 18 residues. J gave up 3 bases and V 2 bases, and 14 bases lay outside the gene matches. Germline loops: CDR1 LGHDT, CDR2 YNNKEL (reference sequence). CDR3 bases: TGTGCCAGCAGCCAATCACCCCGGGGGAGGGACCATACAGATACGCAGTATTTT. Its protein product is CASSQSPRGRDHTDTQYF.

This chain joins TRBV5-1 and TRBJ2-3; TRBD1 is a possible D gene (6 bases). CDR1 and CDR2 (germline): SGHRS, YFSETQ. V was trimmed by 0 bases and J by 3 bases, leaving 11 bases between them. This CDR3 is built from 15 residues. The CDR3 DNA reads TGCGCCAGCAGCTTGGTAGGGCAGGGGACAGATACGCAGTATTTT. Residues: CASSLVGQGTDTQYF.

With respect to this clone: The same CDR3 can be traced to other DNA sequences in this sample. V usage is TRBV18 and J usage is TRBJ1-1, with 9 bases matching TRBD1. J gave up 5 bases and V 2 bases, and 3 bases lay outside the gene matches. Germline V lookup: CDR1 KGHSH, CDR2 LQKENI. The CDR3 consists of 14 residues. The CDR3 is CASSPRTGETEAFF. In DNA form, the CDR3 reads TGTGCCAGCTCACCAAGGACAGGGGAAACTGAAGCTTTCTTT.

This chain links TRBV9 with TRBJ1-6, with 7 bases fitting TRBD1. Unmatched junction bases numbered 10, after V lost 4 bases and J lost 9 bases. The CDR3 is 15 amino acids. Germline V gene data show CDR1 as SGDLS and CDR2 as YYNGEE. The CDR3: CASSPTDRSGSPLHF. In nucleotides, the CDR3 is TGTGCCAGCAGCCCGACGGACAGGAGCGGTTCACCCCTCCACTTT.

This clone was observed a handful of times. V and J are TRBV27 and TRBJ1-6; 7 bases map to TRBD1. The germline V gene has CDR1 MNHEY and CDR2 SMNVEV (reference sequence). CDR3 length: 15 residues. The J segment lost 10 bases and the V segment lost 3 bases, leaving 9 bases of the junction unmatched. The CDR3 nucleotides read TGTGCCAGCAGTTTTGGAGGGGGCCGAGGATCACCCCTCCACTTT. As protein: CASSFGGGRGSPLHF.